One sample yielded the 19 T cell receptor beta chains listed below, sequenced in a study of tissue T cells after allogeneic stem cell transplantation. Time point defined: mouse harvest day 14 after allogeneic transplant. Mouse grafts combined 10^7 T-cell-depleted bone marrow cells with 10^6 splenic CD5+ T cells. Clones were sequenced by immunoSEQ multiplex PCR, and TCRdb holds only the in-frame ones, with some missing. The table shows 2,500 or so clones, with 47% occurring only once. Sequenced sample: gut tissue. The receptors stem from a female BALB/c mouse given C57BL/6 T cells with graft-versus-host disease after an allogeneic hematopoietic cell transplant.

As for this clone: Gene names and germline refer to mouse. The CDR3 is cut off 1 residue early in the read; its end comes from the germline J gene. The gene calls are TRBV26 and TRBJ1-2; D might be TRBD1 (5 bases). V dropped 4 bases and J dropped 4 bases, with 10 bases sitting between them. CDR3 length: 13 amino acids. Germline V gene sequence: CDR1 KGHPV, CDR2 FQNQEV (reference sequence). The part of the CDR3 DNA that was read is TGTGCCAGCAGTCGGGGGAGTGGCTCCGACTACACC. Its protein is CASSRGSGSDYT. The CDR3, in full, reads CASSRGSGSDYTF. Using reference TRBV26 and TRBJ1-2 for the parts outside the CDR3, the full variable domain is NSKVIQTPRYLVKGQGQKAKMRCIPEKGHPVVFWYQQNKNNEFKFLINFQNQEVLQQIDMTEKRFSAECPSNSPCSLEIQSSEAGDSALYLCASSRGSGSDYTFGSGTRLLVI.

On this clone itself: These gene names are mouse names. The part of the CDR3 DNA that was read is TGTGCCAGCAGTCTCAGGGGGCAAAACACCTTGTAC. This sequence encodes CASSLRGQNTLY. The full CDR3 protein reads CASSLRGQNTLYF. The chain has TRBV26 and TRBJ2-4, with 7 nucleotides matching TRBD1. The observed sequence ends 1 residue before the CDR3 terminus, with the missing tail filled in from the germline J gene. This CDR3 spans 13 amino acids. Germline CDR1 reads KGHPV; CDR2 reads FQNQEV (reference sequence). J lost 3 bases, V lost 3 bases, and 0 bases had no gene match.

Details on this clone: Gene names are the mouse ones. The observed sequence ends 1 residue before the CDR3 terminus, with the missing tail filled in from the germline J gene. This sequence joins TRBV19 and TRBJ2-3, with 9 bases fitting TRBD1. The J segment lost 3 bases and the V segment lost 5 bases, leaving 4 bases of the junction unmatched. Germline CDR1 reads FNHDT; CDR2 reads SITEND (reference sequence). The CDR3 contains 14 residues. The CDR3 bases that were read are TGTGCCAGCAGCCCCGGACAGGGGGCAGAAACGCTGTAT. This sequence encodes CASSPGQGAETLY. The whole CDR3 sequence reads CASSPGQGAETLYF.

This clone was seen a single time. Gene names are the mouse ones. Read coverage stops 1 residue before the CDR3 terminus; the germline J gene supplies the remainder. The chain carries TRBV1 and TRBJ1-4, with a tentative D call TRBD1 (6 bases). Per the germline V gene, CDR1 is NSQYPW and CDR2 is LRSPGD (reference sequence). The V end lost 3 bases, the J end lost 0 bases, and 8 bases lay between the germline ends. The CDR3 length is 15 residues. CDR3 bases read: TGCACCTGCAGTGCGGGACACCTTTCCAACGAAAGATTATTT. Residues: CTCSAGHLSNERLF. The complete CDR3 sequence is CTCSAGHLSNERLFF.

This clone was observed once. The gene symbols are mouse symbols. Sequencing ends 1 residue short of the CDR3 end; the germline J gene provides the rest. The chain uses TRBV12-1 and TRBJ2-5; 8 bases agree with TRBD2. V lost 4 bases to trimming and J lost 5 bases; unmatched junction nucleotides: 4. There are 13 residues in the CDR3. CDR1 and CDR2 from the germline V gene are SGHSN and HYEKVE. The part of the CDR3 DNA that was read is TGTGCCAGCTCCCGGACTGGGAGAGACACCCAGTAC. This encodes CASSRTGRDTQY. In full, the CDR3 is CASSRTGRDTQYF.

For this clone: Gene names and germline match the mouse. The read falls 1 residue short of the CDR3 end, and the missing part is taken from the germline J gene. This sequence joins TRBV23 and TRBJ2-4; TRBD2, the table's D call, was not compared with the DNA. The CDR3 extends over 13 amino acids. In germline, CDR1 is KGHTA, CDR2 FQNQQP. The CDR3 spells CSSSRDWGNTLYF. CDR3 DNA (partial): TGCTCCAGCAGTAGGGACTGGGGAAACACCTTGTAC.

Regarding this clone: Genes and germline are mouse. The sequenced fragment ends 1 residue before the CDR3 boundary, so the rest is inferred from the germline J gene. The J gene is TRBJ1-6, the V gene TRBV1; 7 bases are a match to TRBD1. TRBJ1-6 is labeled an ORF, and its function is uncertain. J gave up 7 bases and V 4 bases, and 4 bases lay outside the gene matches. This CDR3 has 14 residues. Germline V CDR1 and CDR2: NSQYPW, LRSPGD (reference sequence). The CDR3 region is CTCSGRDRNSPLYF. CDR3 DNA (partial): TGCACCTGCAGTGGCCGGGACAGAAATTCGCCCCTCTAC.

This clone is termed large. Here the gene names and germline are mouse. The read terminates 1 residue before the CDR3 end, so the remaining end is supplied by the germline J gene. The rearrangement uses TRBV5 and TRBJ2-7; 14 bases are shared with TRBD2. This CDR3 is built from 15 residues. In germline, CDR1 is LGHNA, CDR2 YNLKQL (reference sequence). Trimming removed 4 bases from V and 5 bases from J; junction bases left unmatched: 4. Here the CDR3 reads CASSPGLGGQHEQYF. The covered CDR3 bases are TGTGCCAGCAGCCCGGGACTGGGGGGGCAGCATGAACAGTAC.

This clone was counted once. Gene labels here are mouse ones. Read data end 1 residue before the CDR3 end; the end is taken from the germline J gene. The V gene is TRBV5, the J gene TRBJ1-3; 7 nucleotides match TRBD1. The CDR3 is 14 residues long. The junction had 1 base not matched to a gene; V was cut back by 4 bases and J by 1 base. Per the germline V gene, CDR1 is LGHNA and CDR2 is YNLKQL (reference sequence). The CDR3 DNA, read in part, is TGTGCCAGCAGCCCACAGGGGTCTGGAAATACGCTCTAT. Protein sequence: CASSPQGSGNTLY. The CDR3 reads in full as CASSPQGSGNTLYF.

About this clone itself: Gene names are the mouse ones. The read stops 1 residue short of the end of the CDR3; the missing end is completed from the germline J gene. This chain links TRBV12-1 with TRBJ2-1; a possible D gene is TRBD2 (6 bases). V was clipped by 2 bases and J by 0 bases, with 10 bases between them. CDR1 is SGHSN, CDR2 HYEKVE, per germline. The CDR3 contains 15 residues. The part of the CDR3 DNA that was read is TGTGCCAGCTCTCCCTTACTGGGTAACTATGCTGAGCAGTTC. Encoded protein: CASSPLLGNYAEQF. The CDR3, in full, reads CASSPLLGNYAEQFF. The complete variable domain, with remaining parts taken from reference TRBV12-1 and TRBJ2-1, reads DSGVVQSPRHIIKEKGGRSVLTCIPISGHSNVVWYQQTLGKELKFLIQHYEKVERDKGFLPSRFSVQQFDDYHSEMNMSALELEDSAMYFCASSPLLGNYAEQFFGPGTRLTVL.

About this clone itself: Mouse germline and gene names are used. The read falls 1 residue short of the CDR3 end, and the missing part is taken from the germline J gene. V gene TRBV12-1 combines with J gene TRBJ1-1; 8 bases are shared with TRBD1. Per the germline V gene, CDR1 is SGHSN and CDR2 is HYEKVE. This CDR3 region has 14 residues. Germline trimming cut 5 bases from V and 0 bases from J; bases unmatched to any gene: 4. The chain's CDR3 is CASFGQGPNTEVFF. The part of the CDR3 DNA that was read is TGTGCCAGCTTCGGACAGGGTCCAAACACAGAAGTCTTC.

As concerns this clone: Gene and germline names: mouse. Coverage ceases 1 residue before the CDR3 finishes, and the germline J gene fills in the end. The chain is built from TRBV16 and TRBJ2-3; 10 bases map to TRBD2. The length of the CDR3 is 15 residues. Germline V CDR1 and CDR2: SGHSA, FRNQAP. With 4 bases clipped from V and 0 bases from J, the junction kept 1 base outside the gene matches. The CDR3 here is CASSWTGGSAETLYF. The DNA read from the CDR3 is TGTGCAAGCAGCTGGACTGGGGGTAGTGCAGAAACGCTGTAT.

This clone was seen a handful of times. Gene names are mouse gene names. The read comes to an end 1 residue before the CDR3 does, leaving the germline J gene to fill in the end. The V and J genes are TRBV23 and TRBJ1-2. Germline V gene lookup returns CDR1 KGHTA and CDR2 FQNQQP. This CDR3 is built from 13 residues. CDR3 loop: CSSSQFDNSDYTF. CDR3 DNA, as far as it was read: TGCTCCAGCAGTCAATTTGATAACTCCGACTACACC.

On this clone: The gene names here belong to mouse. The sequenced part of the CDR3 DNA is TGTGCCAGCAGCTTCCCTGGGAGAGACACCCAGTAC. This gives the protein CASSFPGRDTQY. The full CDR3 sequence reads CASSFPGRDTQYF. The chain links TRBV3 to TRBJ2-5, with D possibly being TRBD2 (5 bases). Coverage ceases 1 residue before the CDR3 finishes, and the germline J gene fills in the end. The CDR3 has 13 amino acids. Germline CDR1 is SNHLY and CDR2 is FYNGKV (reference sequence). Deletions cut 3 bases from V and 5 bases from J, with 9 bases between.

With respect to this clone: Gene names follow the mouse nomenclature. The sequenced fragment ends 1 residue before the CDR3 boundary, so the rest is inferred from the germline J gene. The rearrangement uses TRBV3 and TRBJ1-6; D is uncertain. TRBJ1-6 is an open reading frame, and its role is uncertain. V was pared by 5 bases and J by 1 base, with 3 bases between. This CDR3 contains 13 residues. Germline V gene data show CDR1 as SNHLY and CDR2 as FYNGKV (reference sequence). This chain's CDR3 is CASSQSYNSPLYF. CDR3 DNA (partial): TGTGCCAGCAGCCAATCCTATAATTCGCCCCTCTAC.

Comments on this clone: Mouse gene names and germline throughout. The read ends 1 residue early relative to the CDR3; the germline J gene fills the gap. The rearrangement uses TRBV23 and TRBJ2-7; no check of the table's D call, TRBD1, against the DNA was made. Germline CDR1 reads KGHTA; CDR2 reads FQNQQP. The CDR3 contains 14 residues. Incomplete CDR3 DNA: TGCTCCAGCAGTCAAACGGGACAGGGGTATGAACAGTAC. Encoded protein: CSSSQTGQGYEQY. The whole CDR3 is CSSSQTGQGYEQYF. Supplemented by reference TRBV23 and TRBJ2-7, the full variable domain reads DAAVTQKPRYLIKMKGQEAEMKCIPEKGHTAVFWYQQKQSKELKFLIYFQNQQPLDQIDMVKERFSAVCPSSSLCSLGIRTCEAEDSALYLCSSSQTGQGYEQYFGPGTRLTVL.

Comment on this clone: These gene names are mouse names. From the germline J gene comes the end of the CDR3, since the read stops 1 residue before it. The chain is built from TRBV29 and TRBJ1-4, with TRBD1 identical over 8 bases. V lost 0 bases to trimming and J lost 2 bases; unmatched junction nucleotides: 2. The CDR3 spans 16 residues. In germline, CDR1 is MSHET, CDR2 SYDVDS. The CDR3 reads CASSLSRGRSNERLFF. Partial CDR3 DNA: TGTGCTAGCAGTTTATCCAGGGGGCGCTCCAACGAAAGATTATTT.

This clone has just a few counts. The gene symbols are mouse symbols. The CDR3 end is not reached by the read, which stops 1 residue before it; the germline J gene fills it in. The chain carries TRBV26 and TRBJ2-5; no clear D. The CDR3 loop spans 14 amino acids. Trimming removed 5 bases at V and 0 bases at J, with 9 bases between. The germline gives CDR1 KGHPV, CDR2 FQNQEV (reference sequence). CDR3 sequence reads: CASSMTINQDTQYF. CDR3 DNA (partial): TGTGCCAGCAGTATGACAATTAACCAAGACACCCAGTAC.

On this clone: Mouse gene names apply. The observed sequence ends 1 residue before the CDR3 terminus, with the missing tail filled in from the germline J gene. The gene calls are TRBV2 and TRBJ2-3; TRBD2 agrees at 8 bases. Germline V gene sequence: CDR1 LGHNA, CDR2 YSYQKL. The CDR3 extends over 16 amino acids. With 2 bases clipped from V and 1 base from J, the junction kept 5 bases outside the gene matches. The DNA read from the CDR3 is TGTGCCAGCAGCCAACCGGGGGGGCGCGGTGCAGAAACGCTGTAT. The encoded protein is CASSQPGGRGAETLY. Given in full, the CDR3 is CASSQPGGRGAETLYF.